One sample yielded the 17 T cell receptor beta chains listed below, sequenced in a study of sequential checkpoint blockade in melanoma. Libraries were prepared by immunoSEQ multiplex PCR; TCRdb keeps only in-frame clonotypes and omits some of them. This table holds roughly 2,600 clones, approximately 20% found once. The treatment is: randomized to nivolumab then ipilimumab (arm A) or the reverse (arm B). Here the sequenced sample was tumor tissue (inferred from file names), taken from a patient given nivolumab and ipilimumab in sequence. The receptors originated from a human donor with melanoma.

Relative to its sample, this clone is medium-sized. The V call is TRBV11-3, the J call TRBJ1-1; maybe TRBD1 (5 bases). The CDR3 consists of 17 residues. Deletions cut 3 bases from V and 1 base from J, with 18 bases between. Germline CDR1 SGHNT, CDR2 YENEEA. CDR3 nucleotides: TGTGCCAGCAGCTTGGCCCGAAGTCAGGGCGCGAACACTGAAGCTTTCTTT. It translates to CASSLARSQGANTEAFF. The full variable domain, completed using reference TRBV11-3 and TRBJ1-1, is EAGVVQSPRYKIIEKKQPVAFWCNPISGHNTLYWYLQNLGQGPELLIRYENEEAVDDSQLPKDRFSAERLKGVDSTLKIQPAELGDSAVYLCASSLARSQGANTEAFFGQGTRLTVV.

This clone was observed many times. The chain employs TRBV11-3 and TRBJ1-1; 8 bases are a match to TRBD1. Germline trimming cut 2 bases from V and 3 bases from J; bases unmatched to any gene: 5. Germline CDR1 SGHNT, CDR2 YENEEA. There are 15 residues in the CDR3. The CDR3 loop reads CASSLRAGGDTEAFF. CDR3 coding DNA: TGTGCCAGCAGCTTACGGGCAGGGGGCGACACTGAAGCTTTCTTT.

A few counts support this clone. CDR3 residues: CASSRYGDYGYTF. DNA of the CDR3: TGTGCCAGCAGCCGTTACGGGGACTATGGCTACACCTTC. The chain employs TRBV6-8 and TRBJ1-2; D uncertain. CDR3 length equals 13 residues. V shed 6 bases and J shed 3 bases, with 11 bases lying between them. Per germline, CDR1 MNHGY and CDR2 SAAAGT.

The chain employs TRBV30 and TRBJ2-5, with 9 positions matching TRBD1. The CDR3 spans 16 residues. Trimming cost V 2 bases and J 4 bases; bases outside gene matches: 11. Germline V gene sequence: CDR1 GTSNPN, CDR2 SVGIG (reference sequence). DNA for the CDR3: TGTGCCTGGAGTTTGCTGGGGACAGGGATGGGAGAGACCCAGTACTTC. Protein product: CAWSLLGTGMGETQYF. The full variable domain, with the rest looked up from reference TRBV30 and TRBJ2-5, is SQTIHQWPATLVQPVGSPLSLECTVEGTSNPNLYWYRQAAGRGLQLLFYSVGIGQISSEVPQNLSASRPQDRQFILSSKKLLLSDSGFYLCAWSLLGTGMGETQYFGPGTRLLVL.

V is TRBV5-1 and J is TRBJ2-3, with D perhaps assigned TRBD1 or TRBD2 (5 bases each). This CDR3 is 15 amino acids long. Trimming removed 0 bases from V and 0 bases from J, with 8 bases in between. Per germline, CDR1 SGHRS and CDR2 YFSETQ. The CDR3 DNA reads TGCGCCAGCAGCTTGGTCGGGGCCAGCACAGATACGCAGTATTTT. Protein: CASSLVGASTDTQYF.

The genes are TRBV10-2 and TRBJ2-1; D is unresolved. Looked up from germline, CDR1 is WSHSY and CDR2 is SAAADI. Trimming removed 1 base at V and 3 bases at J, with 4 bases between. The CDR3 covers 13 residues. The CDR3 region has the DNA TGCGCCAGCAGTGAGTGGGACTACAATGAGCAGTTCTTC. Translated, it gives CASSEWDYNEQFF.

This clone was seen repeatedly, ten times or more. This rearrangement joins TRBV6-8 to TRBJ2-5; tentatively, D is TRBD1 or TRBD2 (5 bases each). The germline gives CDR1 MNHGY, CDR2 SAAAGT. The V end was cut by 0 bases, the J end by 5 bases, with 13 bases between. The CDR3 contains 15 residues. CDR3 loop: CASSYSGARGETQYF. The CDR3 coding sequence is TGTGCCAGCAGTTACTCAGGGGCGCGAGGGGAGACCCAGTACTTC.

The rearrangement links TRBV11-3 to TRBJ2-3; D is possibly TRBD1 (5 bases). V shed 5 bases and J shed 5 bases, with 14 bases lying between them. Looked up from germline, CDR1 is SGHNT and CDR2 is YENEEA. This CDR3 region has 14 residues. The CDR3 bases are TGTGCCAGCAGCCAATTTCTAGGGGTAGATACGCAGTATTTT. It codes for CASSQFLGVDTQYF.

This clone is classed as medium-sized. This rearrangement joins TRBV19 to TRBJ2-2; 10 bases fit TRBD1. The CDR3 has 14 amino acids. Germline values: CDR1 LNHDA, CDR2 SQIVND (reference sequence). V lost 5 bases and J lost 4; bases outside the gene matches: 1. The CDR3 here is CASSRTGGTGELFF. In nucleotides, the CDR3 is TGTGCCAGTAGTCGGACAGGGGGCACCGGGGAGCTGTTTTTT. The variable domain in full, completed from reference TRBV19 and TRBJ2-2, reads DGGITQSPKYLFRKEGQNVTLSCEQNLNHDAMYWYRQDPGQGLRLIYYSQIVNDFQKGDIAEGYSVSREKKESFPLTVTSAQKNPTAFYLCASSRTGGTGELFFGEGSRLTVL.

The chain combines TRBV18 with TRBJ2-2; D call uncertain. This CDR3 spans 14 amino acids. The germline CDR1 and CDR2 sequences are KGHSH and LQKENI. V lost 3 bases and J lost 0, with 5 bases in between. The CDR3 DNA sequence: TGTGCCAGCTCACCGGTCGCGAACACCGGGGAGCTGTTTTTT. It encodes CASSPVANTGELFF.

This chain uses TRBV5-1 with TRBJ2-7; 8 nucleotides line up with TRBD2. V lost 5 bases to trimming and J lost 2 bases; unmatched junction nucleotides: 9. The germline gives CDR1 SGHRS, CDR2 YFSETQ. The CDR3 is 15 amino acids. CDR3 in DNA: TGCGCCAGCAGTTGGACTAGCTCCGCTACCTACGAGCAGTACTTC. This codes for CASSWTSSATYEQYF.

The CDR3 DNA follows: TGTGCCAGTATCGACGGCGGGCGGGGTGCCGGGGAGCTGTTTTTT. Translated, it gives CASIDGGRGAGELFF. The chain joins TRBV19 to TRBJ2-2; TRBD2 might be the D (6 bases). V gave up 7 bases and J gave up 6 bases, with 18 bases separating them. Germline V gene lookup returns CDR1 LNHDA and CDR2 SQIVND (reference sequence). The CDR3 is 15 residues long.

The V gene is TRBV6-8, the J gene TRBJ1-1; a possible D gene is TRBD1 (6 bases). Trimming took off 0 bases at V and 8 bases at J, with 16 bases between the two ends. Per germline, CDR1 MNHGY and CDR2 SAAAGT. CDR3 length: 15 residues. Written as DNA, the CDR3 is TGTGCCAGCAGTTACTCCTCCTCCACCGGGACAGAAGCTTTCTTT. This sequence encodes CASSYSSSTGTEAFF.

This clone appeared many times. The CDR3, as DNA: TGTGCCAGCGGGGAGAGGTTTGGCTACACCTTC. It translates to CASGERFGYTF. The chain recombines TRBV12-5 with TRBJ1-2; D uncertain. Germline assignment: CDR1 LGHNT and CDR2 FRNRAP. The length of the CDR3 is 11 residues.

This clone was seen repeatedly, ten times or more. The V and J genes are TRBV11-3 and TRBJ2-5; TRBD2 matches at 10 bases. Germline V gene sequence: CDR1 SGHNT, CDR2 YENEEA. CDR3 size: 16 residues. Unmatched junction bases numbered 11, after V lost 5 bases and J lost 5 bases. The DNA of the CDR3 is TGTGCCAGCAGCCCCTCTAGCGGGGGCCAGGGGGAGACCCAGTACTTC. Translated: CASSPSSGGQGETQYF. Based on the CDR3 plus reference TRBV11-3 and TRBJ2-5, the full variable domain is EAGVVQSPRYKIIEKKQPVAFWCNPISGHNTLYWYLQNLGQGPELLIRYENEEAVDDSQLPKDRFSAERLKGVDSTLKIQPAELGDSAVYLCASSPSSGGQGETQYFGPGTRLLVL.

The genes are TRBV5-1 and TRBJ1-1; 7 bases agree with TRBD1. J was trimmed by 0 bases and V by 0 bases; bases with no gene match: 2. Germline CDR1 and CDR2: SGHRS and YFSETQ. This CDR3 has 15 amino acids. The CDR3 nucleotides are TGCGCCAGCAGCTTGGAGGGACAGTTGAACACTGAAGCTTTCTTT. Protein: CASSLEGQLNTEAFF. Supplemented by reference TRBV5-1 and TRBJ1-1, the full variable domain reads KAGVTQTPRYLIKTRGQQVTLSCSPISGHRSVSWYQQTPGQGLQFLFEYFSETQRNKGNFPGRFSGRQFSNSRSEMNVSTLELGDSALYLCASSLEGQLNTEAFFGQGTRLTVV.

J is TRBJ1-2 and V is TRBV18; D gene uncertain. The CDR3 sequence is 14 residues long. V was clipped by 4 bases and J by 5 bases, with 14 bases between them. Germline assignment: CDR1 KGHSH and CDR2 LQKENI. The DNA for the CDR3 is TGTGCCAGCTCACACACCCGGACTGAGTATGGCTACACCTTC. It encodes CASSHTRTEYGYTF.